The sequence of this T cell receptor (beta chain) was determined in a study of metastatic and nonmetastatic thyroid tumors. Study in general: The authors compared repertoires across blood and tumor or nodule tissue from malignant and benign thyroid patients. Whole-study findings and limits: It was reportedly found that TCR beta diversity was significantly higher in malignant thyroid tumors than in benign nodules, a difference seen in both blood and tumor samples.

Concerning this clone itself: Its antigen is as yet unknown. As the CDR3 is not closed by the conserved phenylalanine or tryptophan, this likely results from a read error.

As processed by the authors: The study built a papillary thyroid cancer distant-metastasis classifier from CDR3 differences across clinicopathological groups. TCRdb reprocessed the PCR reads via MiXCR. TCRdb's processing, not the authors' own work, is the source of the V and J calls. The table lists approximately 24,000 clones, 20% to 25% of them singletons. The CDR3 length is 13 residues. Germline CDR1 is ENHRY and CDR2 is SYGVKD. With 3 bases removed from V and 6 bases from J, the gap between germline ends came to 9 bases. Every patient underwent thyroid surgery untreated. Sequences were obtained from blood. The sequence derives from a male donor with papillary thyroid cancer or a benign thyroid nodule (not recorded which). Some clones in this sample may be carry-over from other donors' samples. V and J are TRBV10-3 and TRBJ1-5; D uncertain. The CDR3 DNA is TGTGCCATCAGTGATCTCGATGGTCAGCCCCAGCATCCC. It yields the protein CAISDLDGQPQHP.